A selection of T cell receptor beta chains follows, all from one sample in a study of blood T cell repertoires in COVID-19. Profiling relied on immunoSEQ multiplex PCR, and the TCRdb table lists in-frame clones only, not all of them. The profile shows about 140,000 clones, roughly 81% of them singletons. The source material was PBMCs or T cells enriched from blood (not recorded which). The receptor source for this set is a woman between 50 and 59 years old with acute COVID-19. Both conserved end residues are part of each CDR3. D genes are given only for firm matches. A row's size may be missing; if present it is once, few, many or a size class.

CDR3 protein: CASSPSVGVREGYGYTF
CDR3 DNA: TGCGCCAGCAGCCCCTCGGTGGGGGTGCGGGAGGGCTATGGCTACACCTTC
D gene: -
V gene: TRBV4-1
clone size: -
J gene: TRBJ1-2

CDR3 protein: CSVGGGPNTEAFF
CDR3 DNA: TGCAGCGTTGGGGGAGGCCCTAACACTGAAGCTTTCTTT
D gene: -
V gene: TRBV29-1
clone size: few
J gene: TRBJ1-1

CDR3 protein: CASSLVGDRGYEQYF
CDR3 DNA: TGTGCCAGCAGCTTGGTGGGGGACAGGGGGTACGAGCAGTACTTC
D gene: TRBD1
V gene: TRBV5-6
clone size: -
J gene: TRBJ2-7

CDR3 protein: CASSAGQGGTQYF
CDR3 DNA: TGTGCCAGCAGTGCGGGACAGGGAGGGACCCAGTACTTC
D gene: TRBD1
V gene: TRBV27
clone size: -
J gene: TRBJ2-5

CDR3 protein: CASSLATSGSSYEQYF
CDR3 DNA: TGTGCCAGCAGCTTGGCTACTAGCGGGAGCTCCTACGAGCAGTACTTC
D gene: TRBD2
V gene: TRBV5-6
clone size: -
J gene: TRBJ2-7

CDR3 protein: CASSLVSSGGAYEQYF
CDR3 DNA: TGTGCCAGCAGCTTGGTGTCTAGCGGGGGAGCCTACGAGCAGTACTTC
D gene: TRBD2
V gene: TRBV5-5
clone size: -
J gene: TRBJ2-7

CDR3 protein: CASRDAGSVEQYF
CDR3 DNA: TGTGCCAGCCGGGATGCGGGGAGCGTCGAGCAGTACTTC
D gene: -
V gene: TRBV11-2
clone size: -
J gene: TRBJ2-7

CDR3 protein: CASRGQGAEGAPQHF
CDR3 DNA: TGTGCCAGTAGGGGACAGGGGGCGGAAGGGGCGCCCCAGCATTTT
D gene: TRBD1
V gene: TRBV19
clone size: -
J gene: TRBJ1-5

CDR3 protein: CASSSNGQGFEKLFF
CDR3 DNA: TGCGCCAGCAGCTCTAATGGACAGGGCTTTGAAAAACTGTTTTTT
D gene: TRBD1
V gene: TRBV5-1
clone size: -
J gene: TRBJ1-4

CDR3 protein: CASSQDLTVTEAFF
CDR3 DNA: TGTGCCAGCAGCCAAGATTTGACAGTCACTGAAGCTTTCTTT
D gene: -
V gene: TRBV14
clone size: -
J gene: TRBJ1-1

CDR3 protein: CASSLSRGDGYTF
CDR3 DNA: TGTGCCAGCAGCTTAAGCAGGGGAGATGGCTACACCTTC
D gene: -
V gene: TRBV7-3
clone size: -
J gene: TRBJ1-2

CDR3 protein: CASSLSLSGEGTDTQYF
CDR3 DNA: TGTGCCAGCAGCCTCAGCCTCTCAGGGGAAGGCACAGATACGCAGTATTTT
D gene: -
V gene: TRBV3-1/TRBV3-2
clone size: -
J gene: TRBJ2-3

CDR3 protein: CASSMDRGRGNTIYF
CDR3 DNA: TGTGCCAGCAGCATGGACAGGGGGCGAGGAAACACCATATATTTT
D gene: TRBD1
V gene: TRBV7-6
clone size: -
J gene: TRBJ1-3

CDR3 protein: CASSGLESGTGGLISNQPQHF
CDR3 DNA: TGTGCCAGCAGCGGACTTGAAAGCGGGACAGGGGGCCTAATTAGCAATCAGCCCCAGCATTTT
D gene: TRBD1
V gene: TRBV7-8
clone size: -
J gene: TRBJ1-5

CDR3 protein: CASSFRRQETQYF
CDR3 DNA: TGTGCCAGCAGCTTTAGGCGGCAAGAGACCCAGTACTTC
D gene: -
V gene: TRBV7-7
clone size: -
J gene: TRBJ2-5

CDR3 protein: CASSIGQGGNSPLHF
CDR3 DNA: TGTGCCAGTAGTATAGGACAGGGGGGGAATTCACCCCTCCACTTT
D gene: TRBD1
V gene: TRBV19
clone size: -
J gene: TRBJ1-6

CDR3 protein: CASSQSSQETQYF
CDR3 DNA: TGTGCCAGCAGCCAGTCTTCCCAAGAGACCCAGTACTTC
D gene: -
V gene: TRBV4-2
clone size: once
J gene: TRBJ2-5

CDR3 protein: CASISNTEAFF
CDR3 DNA: TGTGCCAGTATTAGCAACACTGAAGCTTTCTTT
D gene: -
V gene: TRBV25-1
clone size: -
J gene: TRBJ1-1

CDR3 protein: CASSVAGDSSYEQYF
CDR3 DNA: TGTGCCAGCAGCGTAGCGGGAGACTCCTCCTACGAGCAGTACTTC
D gene: -
V gene: TRBV9
clone size: -
J gene: TRBJ2-7

CDR3 protein: CASSHTTGTNEQYF
CDR3 DNA: TGTGCCAGCAGCCATACCACCGGGACTAACGAGCAGTACTTC
D gene: TRBD2
V gene: TRBV3-1/TRBV3-2
clone size: -
J gene: TRBJ2-7

CDR3 protein: CATSRVGTANTEAFF
CDR3 DNA: TGTGCCACCAGCAGAGTGGGGACAGCGAACACTGAAGCTTTCTTT
D gene: TRBD1
V gene: TRBV15
clone size: -
J gene: TRBJ1-1

CDR3 protein: CASSPFTTGTGNTIYF
CDR3 DNA: TGTGCCAGCAGCCCCTTCACTACAGGGACCGGAAACACCATATATTTT
D gene: -
V gene: TRBV7-2
clone size: -
J gene: TRBJ1-3

CDR3 protein: CASPPGGDTQYF
CDR3 DNA: TGCGCCAGCCCGCCGGGGGGAGATACGCAGTATTTT
D gene: TRBD2
V gene: TRBV10-1
clone size: -
J gene: TRBJ2-3

CDR3 protein: CASSVGTSGEFTDTQYF
CDR3 DNA: TGTGCCAGCAGCGTAGGCACTAGCGGAGAATTCACAGATACGCAGTATTTT
D gene: TRBD2
V gene: TRBV9
clone size: once
J gene: TRBJ2-3

CDR3 protein: CASSPSPLAGTGELFF
CDR3 DNA: TGTGCCAGTAGTCCCTCCCCCCTAGCGGGCACCGGGGAGCTGTTTTTT
D gene: TRBD2
V gene: TRBV19
clone size: once
J gene: TRBJ2-2

CDR3 protein: CASSANRGRGDYGYTF
CDR3 DNA: TGTGCCAGCAGTGCTAACCGGGGACGGGGGGACTATGGCTACACCTTC
D gene: -
V gene: TRBV25-1
clone size: -
J gene: TRBJ1-2

CDR3 protein: CASGLAGGRDEQFF
CDR3 DNA: TGTGCCAGCGGCCTAGCGGGGGGTAGAGATGAGCAGTTCTTC
D gene: TRBD2
V gene: TRBV11-3
clone size: -
J gene: TRBJ2-1

CDR3 protein: CASSFLRQGSNTGELFF
CDR3 DNA: TGCGCCAGCAGCTTTCTCCGTCAGGGGTCGAACACCGGGGAGCTGTTTTTT
D gene: -
V gene: TRBV5-1
clone size: -
J gene: TRBJ2-2

CDR3 protein: CASSDGVSNQPQHF
CDR3 DNA: TGTGCCAGCAGTGACGGAGTTAGCAATCAGCCCCAGCATTTT
D gene: -
V gene: TRBV6-1
clone size: -
J gene: TRBJ1-5

CDR3 protein: CASSPPSYEQYF
CDR3 DNA: TGTGCCAGCAGCCCCCCCAGCTACGAGCAGTACTTC
D gene: -
V gene: TRBV12-3/TRBV12-4
clone size: few
J gene: TRBJ2-7

CDR3 protein: CASSVYRGEQYF
CDR3 DNA: TGTGCCAGCAGTGTTTACAGGGGCGAGCAGTACTTC
D gene: TRBD1
V gene: TRBV28
clone size: -
J gene: TRBJ2-7

CDR3 protein: CASSQETGGSGNTIYF
CDR3 DNA: TGCGCCAGCAGCCAAGAAACAGGGGGAAGTGGAAACACCATATATTTT
D gene: TRBD1
V gene: TRBV4-3
clone size: -
J gene: TRBJ1-3

CDR3 protein: CASSLSSNNEQFF
CDR3 DNA: TGTGCCAGCAGCTTAAGCTCTAACAATGAGCAGTTCTTC
D gene: -
V gene: TRBV7-3
clone size: -
J gene: TRBJ2-1

CDR3 protein: CASSQVLRGKLDGYTF
CDR3 DNA: TGCGCCAGCAGCCAAGTGCTCCGGGGTAAATTAGATGGCTACACCTTC
D gene: -
V gene: TRBV4-1
clone size: -
J gene: TRBJ1-2

CDR3 protein: CASSWYGGSYNEQFF
CDR3 DNA: TGTGCCAGCAGCTGGTATGGAGGGAGTTACAATGAGCAGTTCTTC
D gene: -
V gene: TRBV7-9
clone size: -
J gene: TRBJ2-1

CDR3 protein: CASSPTGTGANVLTF
CDR3 DNA: TGCGCCAGCAGCCCGACAGGGACTGGGGCCAACGTCCTGACTTTC
D gene: TRBD1
V gene: TRBV4-1
clone size: -
J gene: TRBJ2-6

CDR3 protein: CASSEEEGGRPKTYEQYF
CDR3 DNA: TGTGCCAGCAGTGAAGAGGAGGGCGGGAGGCCCAAAACCTACGAGCAGTACTTC
D gene: TRBD2
V gene: TRBV6-1
clone size: -
J gene: TRBJ2-7

CDR3 protein: CASSVLQPGNTIYF
CDR3 DNA: TGTGCCAGCAGCGTCTTACAGCCTGGAAACACCATATATTTT
D gene: -
V gene: TRBV9
clone size: -
J gene: TRBJ1-3

CDR3 protein: CASGLAGDTQYF
CDR3 DNA: TGTGCCAGCGGACTAGCGGGAGATACGCAGTATTTT
D gene: TRBD2
V gene: TRBV7-3
clone size: -
J gene: TRBJ2-3

CDR3 protein: CASSQGASGEKLFF
CDR3 DNA: TGTGCCAGCAGCCAAGGGGCATCGGGGGAAAAACTGTTTTTT
D gene: -
V gene: TRBV3-1/TRBV3-2
clone size: -
J gene: TRBJ1-4

CDR3 protein: CASSPGQGVREQYF
CDR3 DNA: TGTGCCAGTAGTCCTGGACAGGGGGTGAGGGAGCAGTACTTC
D gene: TRBD1
V gene: TRBV19
clone size: -
J gene: TRBJ2-7

CDR3 protein: CASSQNLAGGPETQYF
CDR3 DNA: TGTGCCAGCAGCCAGAACTTAGCGGGAGGGCCAGAGACCCAGTACTTC
D gene: TRBD2
V gene: TRBV7-7
clone size: -
J gene: TRBJ2-5